This is a list of T cell receptor beta chains from one sample in a study of prognosis after radiotherapy for stage I lung cancer. TCRdb passed the multiplex PCR reads through MiXCR, listing each CDR3 protein once. The sample carries more than 30,000 distinct CDR3 sequences, 35% to 45% recorded once. The specimen comprised PBMCs, sampled before or after stereotactic body radiation therapy (not recorded which). The receptors originated from a donor at least 50 years old with non-small cell lung cancer. Each CDR3 is given with its conserved first and last residue. The D gene is left open where the match is weak. A clone size is listed for some rows: how often the clone was seen (once, few, many), or a class if it is expanded.

size: many
J: TRBJ2-1
D: .
V: TRBV24-1
DNA: TGTGCCACCAGTGATGGGCAGGGCAGTGAGCAGTTCTTC
CDR3: CATSDGQGSEQFF

size: many
J: TRBJ2-2
D: .
V: TRBV19
DNA: TGTGCCAGCAGAATAACGAACACCGGGGAGCTGTTTTTT
CDR3: CASRITNTGELFF

size: medium-sized
J: TRBJ2-7
D: TRBD1
V: TRBV28
DNA: TGTGCCAGCAGACCAGGGGGTAAGGAGCAGTACTTC
CDR3: CASRPGGKEQYF

size: many
J: TRBJ1-5
D: .
V: TRBV19
DNA: TGTGCCAGTAGCTCTGGGGCAGCCAGATATAGCAATCAGCCCCAGCATTTT
CDR3: CASSSGAARYSNQPQHF

size: .
J: TRBJ1-1
D: .
V: TRBV7-8
DNA: TGTGCCAGCAGCACACCCAGGAGGGATGAAGATTTCTTT
CDR3: CASSTPRRDEDFF

size: many
J: TRBJ2-1
D: .
V: TRBV4-2
DNA: TGTGCCAGCAGCCAAGGGTTAGGGGGGAACAATGAGCAGTTCTTC
CDR3: CASSQGLGGNNEQFF

size: many
J: TRBJ2-7
D: TRBD2
V: TRBV7-9
DNA: TGTGCCAGCAGCTTAGTCGGTAGCGGGGGGGCCCCATACGAGCAGTACTTC
CDR3: CASSLVGSGGAPYEQYF

size: many
J: TRBJ1-2
D: .
V: TRBV20-1
DNA: TGCAGTGCTAGAGATTCGGGTTATGGCTACACCTTC
CDR3: CSARDSGYGYTF

size: many
J: TRBJ2-2
D: TRBD2
V: TRBV3-1
DNA: TGTGCCAGCAGCCAAATGGGACTAGCGGCCACCGGGGAGCTGTTTTTT
CDR3: CASSQMGLAATGELFF

size: many
J: TRBJ2-6
D: .
V: TRBV5-1
DNA: TGCGCCAGCAGCATCCCTGGCGACTCTGGGGCCAACGTCCTGACTTTC
CDR3: CASSIPGDSGANVLTF

size: many
J: TRBJ1-5
D: .
V: TRBV30
DNA: TGTGCCTGGAGCCTCGGACAAGGCAATCAGCCCCAGCATTTT
CDR3: CAWSLGQGNQPQHF

size: few
J: TRBJ1-1
D: .
V: TRBV6-1
DNA: TGTGTCAGCATTTCTAGTAGACAGCTTGAAGCTTTCTTT
CDR3: CVSISSRQLEAFF

size: .
J: TRBJ2-3
D: .
V: TRBV11-2
DNA: TGTGCCAGCAGCTTAGGGCCAGATACGCAGTATTTT
CDR3: CASSLGPDTQYF

size: many
J: TRBJ1-1
D: TRBD1
V: TRBV27
DNA: TGTGCCAGCAGTTTACGGGGGACAGGGCGGCGCACTGAAGCTTTCTTT
CDR3: CASSLRGTGRRTEAFF

size: medium-sized
J: TRBJ2-1
D: TRBD2
V: TRBV24-1
DNA: TGTGCCACCAGTGATGAAAGCGGGAGGGCCAGGAATGAGCAGTTCTTC
CDR3: CATSDESGRARNEQFF

size: many
J: TRBJ2-1
D: .
V: TRBV10-3
DNA: TGTGCCACCAACCAGGGTTTCTATGAGCAGTTCTTC
CDR3: CATNQGFYEQFF

size: many
J: TRBJ1-2
D: .
V: TRBV30
DNA: TGTGCCTGGTCCCACCCGGGGGGTAACTATGGCTACACCTTC
CDR3: CAWSHPGGNYGYTF

size: many
J: TRBJ2-5
D: .
V: TRBV28
DNA: TGTGCCAGCAGTACACAAAGAGGGGCGAAACAAGAGACCCAGTACTTC
CDR3: CASSTQRGAKQETQYF

size: .
J: TRBJ2-7
D: TRBD2
V: TRBV5-6
DNA: TGTGCCAGCAGCTTGTCCAGCGGGGGGACCAGGTACGAGCAGTACTTC
CDR3: CASSLSSGGTRYEQYF

size: .
J: TRBJ2-3
D: .
V: TRBV19
DNA: TGTGCCAGTAGTATGACATCCCTTCCGGGATCACAGGCAGATACGCAGTATTTT
CDR3: CASSMTSLPGSQADTQYF

size: medium-sized
J: TRBJ2-3
D: .
V: TRBV6-4
DNA: TGTGCCAGCAGTGACAAGGAAGATACGCAGTATTTT
CDR3: CASSDKEDTQYF

size: .
J: TRBJ2-7
D: .
V: TRBV19
DNA: TGTGCCAGCTCACGGGGGACACCGCCCTACGAGCAGTACTTC
CDR3: CASSRGTPPYEQYF

size: .
J: TRBJ2-1
D: TRBD2
V: TRBV12-3/TRBV12-4
DNA: TGTGCCAGCAGTCCCCTGGGGGGGACTATATACAATGAGCAGTTCTTC
CDR3: CASSPLGGTIYNEQFF

size: .
J: TRBJ1-1
D: .
V: TRBV7-2
DNA: TGTGCCAGCAGGAACCCGTCGTGGAGCGTAAATGAAGCTTTCTTT
CDR3: CASRNPSWSVNEAFF

size: many
J: TRBJ2-5
D: .
V: TRBV9
DNA: TGTGCCAGCAGCCCCGGGATGCAAGAGACCCAGTACTTC
CDR3: CASSPGMQETQYF

size: many
J: TRBJ1-4
D: .
V: TRBV19
DNA: TGTGCCAGTAGCGGGACCGCCTGGGCTCGTAATGAAAAACTGTTTTTT
CDR3: CASSGTAWARNEKLFF

size: many
J: TRBJ1-2
D: TRBD1
V: TRBV12-3/TRBV12-4
DNA: TGTGCCATTGGACGGACAGGGACTTTTGGCTACACCTTC
CDR3: CAIGRTGTFGYTF

size: many
J: TRBJ1-2
D: .
V: TRBV20-1
DNA: TGCAGTGCTCCGACGGGGACGGACTATGGCTACACCTTC
CDR3: CSAPTGTDYGYTF

size: once
J: TRBJ1-2
D: TRBD1
V: TRBV6-2/TRBV6-3
DNA: TGTGCCATTTTACAGGGGAACTATGGCTACACCTTC
CDR3: CAILQGNYGYTF

size: many
J: TRBJ2-7
D: TRBD2
V: TRBV3-1
DNA: TGTGCCAGCAGCCAAGGTCTAGCGGCCTCCTACGAGCAGTACTTC
CDR3: CASSQGLAASYEQYF

size: .
J: TRBJ2-6
D: TRBD1
V: TRBV19
DNA: TGTGCCAGTAGTATCCCAGGGGGCGGGTCTGGGGCCAACGTCCCGACCTTC
CDR3: CASSIPGGGSGANVPTF

size: .
J: TRBJ1-5
D: .
V: TRBV28
DNA: TGTGACAGCACCGCAGGGGAACAGCCCCGGTATTTT
CDR3: CDSTAGEQPRYF

size: many
J: TRBJ1-1
D: TRBD1
V: TRBV6-1
DNA: TGTGCCAGCAGTGCCCCGGACAGGCTAGCTGAAGCTTTCTTT
CDR3: CASSAPDRLAEAFF

size: many
J: TRBJ1-1
D: .
V: TRBV6-5
DNA: TGTGCCAGCAGTTACGCCATTCAAGGGGGCACTGAAGCTTTCTTT
CDR3: CASSYAIQGGTEAFF

size: .
J: TRBJ1-5
D: TRBD1
V: TRBV24-1
DNA: TGTGCCACCAGTGACTACGGACAGGGCAGCAATCATCCCCAGCATTTT
CDR3: CATSDYGQGSNHPQHF

size: medium-sized
J: TRBJ2-2
D: TRBD2
V: TRBV6-1
DNA: TGTGCCAGCAGACTAGCGGCCAAGAACACCGGGGAGCTGTTTTTT
CDR3: CASRLAAKNTGELFF

size: many
J: TRBJ2-5
D: TRBD1
V: TRBV7-2
DNA: TGTGCCAGCAGCTTACATAGGGGGCTCGGACAAGAGACCCAGTACTTC
CDR3: CASSLHRGLGQETQYF

size: many
J: TRBJ2-7
D: .
V: TRBV7-9
DNA: TGTGCCAGCAGCTTAGTAGACGAGCAGTACTTC
CDR3: CASSLVDEQYF

size: medium-sized
J: TRBJ1-5
D: TRBD1
V: TRBV24-1
DNA: TGTGCCACACCCCGGGACAGGGAAGATAATCAGCCCCAGCATTTT
CDR3: CATPRDREDNQPQHF

size: .
J: TRBJ2-2
D: .
V: TRBV6-2/TRBV6-3
DNA: TGTGCCAGCAACGGAGCGAACACCGGGGAGCTGTTTTTT
CDR3: CASNGANTGELFF

size: many
J: TRBJ2-2
D: TRBD2
V: TRBV4-1
DNA: TGCGCCAGCAGCCAAAAGGAGGCTAGCGGGGGGAACACCGGGGAGCTGTTTTTT
CDR3: CASSQKEASGGNTGELFF

size: many
J: TRBJ1-1
D: .
V: TRBV5-5
DNA: TGTGCCAGCAGCTTGGATGACCTGAACACTGAAGCTTTCTTT
CDR3: CASSLDDLNTEAFF

size: many
J: TRBJ2-2
D: .
V: TRBV6-2/TRBV6-3
DNA: TGTGCCAGCAGTTTTGGGACACCAACTACCGGGGAGCCGTTTTTT
CDR3: CASSFGTPTTGEPFF

size: .
J: TRBJ1-2
D: .
V: TRBV6-9
DNA: TGTGCCAGCAGTTACTCGAAGATGGGGGTCTATTGCTACACCTTC
CDR3: CASSYSKMGVYCYTF

size: many
J: TRBJ2-7
D: .
V: TRBV25-1
DNA: TGTGCCACCCAAGAAACCTACGAGCAGTACTTC
CDR3: CATQETYEQYF

size: many
J: TRBJ2-2
D: TRBD2
V: TRBV20-1
DNA: TGCAGTGCACATGGAGGGAGGGTTGTGGACGGGGAGCTGTTTTTT
CDR3: CSAHGGRVVDGELFF

size: medium-sized
J: TRBJ1-2
D: .
V: TRBV2
DNA: TGTGCCAGCAGCGCCGGGCCCAGGGGAAATAACTATGGCTACACCTTC
CDR3: CASSAGPRGNNYGYTF

size: many
J: TRBJ2-3
D: TRBD2
V: TRBV7-3
DNA: TGTGCCAGCAGCCCTAGAGCGGGGGACACAGATACGCAGTATTTT
CDR3: CASSPRAGDTDTQYF

size: medium-sized
J: TRBJ1-6
D: .
V: TRBV27
DNA: TGTGCCAGCCGCTCGGGTCGGAATAATTCACCCCTCCACTTT
CDR3: CASRSGRNNSPLHF

size: .
J: TRBJ2-2
D: TRBD1
V: TRBV20-1
DNA: TGCAGTGCTAGGGGCCCCCGAATATGGACAGGGGGGACCGGGGAGCTGTTTTTT
CDR3: CSARGPRIWTGGTGELFF

size: many
J: TRBJ2-3
D: .
V: TRBV10-3
DNA: TGTGCCATCAAGGCGGCACTCACAGATACGCAGTATTTT
CDR3: CAIKAALTDTQYF

size: many
J: TRBJ2-7
D: TRBD2
V: TRBV20-1
DNA: TGCAGTGCTGAAAGACTAGCGGGGGGTGCCTACGAGCAGTACTTC
CDR3: CSAERLAGGAYEQYF

size: .
J: TRBJ2-2
D: TRBD1
V: TRBV7-7
DNA: TGTGCTAGCATCTTATCCGGGACAGTTCACACCGGGGAGCTGTTTTTT
CDR3: CASILSGTVHTGELFF